These 13 T cell receptor beta chains came from one sample sequenced in a study of CD4 T cells in relation to SARS-CoV-2 and coronaviruses (dated by TCRdb to the early 2020s). CD4+ T cells from unexposed donors were collected before the COVID-19 pandemic (2011-2018). The protocol used for the library was the immunoSEQ multiplex PCR assay. The clones in this table, taken by TCRdb from immuneACCESS, are in-frame only. Not every clone is retained; where verified, under half of the shortfall comes from an unresolved V gene, and the cause of the rest is unknown. For this sample there are roughly 68,000 clones; roughly 93% appear just once. Of the sample, 0.2% to 0.25% is held by the ten largest clones. Material: naive CD4+ T cells from PBMCs. What the cell subset or site label conveys for this sample: naive CD4+ T cells isolated by negative enrichment. All receptors come from a human donor in good health.

V and J are TRBV19 and TRBJ1-2; 9 bases are a match to TRBD1. Germline V lookup: CDR1 LNHDA, CDR2 SQIVND (reference sequence). J lost 4 bases, V lost 9 bases, and 6 bases had no gene match. There are 13 residues in the CDR3. CDR3 residues: CASRGQGSYGYTF. The CDR3 coding sequence is TGTGCCAGCAGAGGACAGGGGTCCTATGGCTACACCTTC.

This chain joins TRBV5-1 and TRBJ1-3; 10 nucleotides agree with TRBD1. Germline V gene lookup returns CDR1 SGHRS and CDR2 YFSETQ. This CDR3 region has 19 residues. V gave up 0 bases and J gave up 4 bases; unmatched junction bases: 13. CDR3 nucleotide sequence: TGCGCCAGCAGCTTGGGGGGGACAGGGGCTGGAGTTTCCGGAAACACCATATATTTT. It specifies CASSLGGTGAGVSGNTIYF. The full variable domain, completed using reference TRBV5-1 and TRBJ1-3, is KAGVTQTPRYLIKTRGQQVTLSCSPISGHRSVSWYQQTPGQGLQFLFEYFSETQRNKGNFPGRFSGRQFSNSRSEMNVSTLELGDSALYLCASSLGGTGAGVSGNTIYFGEGSWLTVV.

The gene calls are TRBV5-1 and TRBJ2-1, with 10 nucleotides matching TRBD1. This CDR3 comprises 16 residues. From germline, CDR1 is SGHRS and CDR2 YFSETQ. Unmatched junction bases numbered 8, after V lost 0 bases and J lost 8 bases. CDR3 nucleotide sequence: TGCGCCAGCAGCTTGGAGGGACAGGGGATGTTCGATGAGCAGTTCTTC. It yields the protein CASSLEGQGMFDEQFF.

This chain connects TRBV21-1 to TRBJ1-5; TRBD1 was called by the table and not checked on the DNA. TRBV21-1 is a pseudogene. The CDR3 runs to 16 residues. The CDR3 nucleotides read TGTGCCAGCAGCAAAAACAGCCTCTATAGCAATCAGCCCCAGCATTTT. Its translation is CASSKNSLYSNQPQHF.

The V and J genes are TRBV3-1 (or the pseudogene TRBV3-2) and TRBJ2-1; TRBD2 matches 12 bases. The trim removed 2 bases at V and 6 bases at J, leaving 5 bases unmatched. This CDR3 spans 16 amino acids. Germline assignment: CDR1 LGHDT and CDR2 YNNKEL (reference sequence). CDR3 DNA: TGTGCCAGCAGCCAACTAGCGGGAGGGGGGCGCAATGAGCAGTTCTTC. Translation gives CASSQLAGGGRNEQFF.

The rearrangement links TRBV28 to TRBJ2-4; the match to TRBD1 covers 7 bases. The V gene's germline CDR1 is MDHEN and CDR2 SYDVKM. CDR3 length: 17 amino acids. The V gene end was trimmed by 2 bases and the J gene end by 2 bases; junction bases not matched to a gene: 9. Here the CDR3 reads CASSLGTLQGTKNIQYF. The CDR3 nucleotides read TGTGCCAGCAGTTTAGGGACCTTACAGGGGACCAAAAACATTCAGTACTTC.

The chain links TRBV7-3 to TRBJ2-1; 11 bases are shared with TRBD1. Germline lookup yields CDR1 SGHTA and CDR2 FQGTGA. This CDR3 is 13 amino acids long. J gave up 12 bases and V 4 bases, and 5 bases lay outside the gene matches. CDR3 protein: CASSSGQGEGQFF. The DNA of the CDR3 is TGTGCCAGCAGCTCGGGACAGGGGGAAGGGCAGTTCTTC.

CDR3 amino acids: CASSFSKGARTLHF. The CDR3 coding sequence is TGTGCCAGCAGCTTCTCTAAGGGGGCAAGGACCCTCCACTTT. V usage is TRBV7-2 and J usage is TRBJ1-6; 7 nucleotides align to TRBD1. Germline-derived CDR1 and CDR2 are SGHTA and FQGNSA. This CDR3 region has 14 residues. The V and J ends lost 3 bases and 14 bases, in that order; junction bases with no gene match: 10.

This chain connects TRBV6-5 to TRBJ2-7, with 7 nucleotides matching TRBD1. This CDR3 has 15 amino acids. Germline CDR1 reads MNHEY; CDR2 reads SVGAGI. V dropped 6 bases and J dropped 2; count of bases not matched to a gene: 10. The CDR3 nucleotides read TGTGCCAGCAGCCATCACCGGGACAGAACCTACGAGCAGTACTTC. This translates into CASSHHRDRTYEQYF.

The gene calls are TRBV15 and TRBJ2-2; TRBD2 is a possible D gene (5 bases). V was clipped by 0 bases and J by 5 bases, with 10 bases between them. This CDR3 has 15 amino acids. CDR1 and CDR2 from the germline V gene are LNHNV and YYDKDF (reference sequence). The CDR3 region is CATSRERVGTGELFF. The DNA for the CDR3 is TGTGCCACCAGCAGAGAGAGGGTTGGGACCGGGGAGCTGTTTTTT. Combining the CDR3 with reference TRBV15 and TRBJ2-2 gives the whole variable domain DAMVIQNPRYQVTQFGKPVTLSCSQTLNHNVMYWYQQKSSQAPKLLFHYYDKDFNNEADTPDNFQSRRPNTSFCFLDIRSPGLGDTAMYLCATSRERVGTGELFFGEGSRLTVL.

The chain has TRBV10-1 and TRBJ2-3; 13 bases align to TRBD2. Germline V gives CDR1 WNHNN, CDR2 SYGVQD (reference sequence). Trimming at V came to 6 bases and at J to 4 bases, leaving 7 bases not matched to a gene. This CDR3 contains 16 residues. DNA of the CDR3: TGCGCCAGCAGCGAGATCACTAGCGGGAGGGCAGATACGCAGTATTTT. It yields the protein CASSEITSGRADTQYF.

V and J are TRBV5-4 and TRBJ2-3; D uncertain. The CDR3 length is 15 residues. The V end was cut by 1 base, the J end by 0 bases, with 9 bases between. Germline V gene lookup returns CDR1 SGHNT and CDR2 YYREEE (reference sequence). The CDR3 region has the DNA TGTGCCAGCAGCTTGCAGGTAACTAGCACAGATACGCAGTATTTT. It codes for CASSLQVTSTDTQYF.

This clone was observed a single time. This rearrangement joins TRBV18 to TRBJ1-1; tentatively, D is TRBD1 (6 bases). The germline V gene encodes CDR1 KGHSH and CDR2 LQKENI. The length of the CDR3 is 16 residues. The germline V and J ends were trimmed by 6 bases and 2 bases, with 19 bases remaining between them. CDR3 DNA sequence: TGTGCCAGCTCCAACCAAATACGACAGGAAAACACTGAAGCTTTCTTT. It is translated as CASSNQIRQENTEAFF.